This TCR beta chain emerged from a study of blood T cell repertoires in COVID-19. Study-level information: Samples of COVID-19 (acute and convalescent) were obtained from the United States, Italy and Spain.

Only in-frame clones appear in the TCRdb table, and some are missing; sequencing was by immunoSEQ multiplex PCR. Found here are 390,000 or so clones, over 75% of them singletons; the top ten hold approximately 1%. Trimming cost V 0 bases and J 5 bases, with 5 bases left between them. Germline CDR1 is MNHEY and CDR2 is SMNVEV (reference sequence). The CDR3 has 13 residues. Each participant's cohort was designated according to participant-reported clinical history. This receptor was identified in a man between 18 and 35 years old who had recovered from COVID-19. The chain is built from TRBV27 and TRBJ2-1; tentatively, D is TRBD1 (5 bases). Sample: PBMCs or T cells enriched from blood (not recorded which). The CDR3 is CASSLSTDNEQFF. The CDR3 DNA follows: TGTGCCAGCAGTTTATCGACAGACAATGAGCAGTTCTTC.